This TCR beta chain was profiled in a study of cytomegalovirus exposure and HLA in healthy donors. Findings and caveats of the study: CMV serostatus was the sole immune exposure information available.

In its sample, this clone was seen a few times. As yet, its antigen is unknown. Primers for the PCR totalled 60 Vbeta and 13 Jbeta. The protocol was immunoSEQ multiplex PCR, while the TCRdb copy is restricted to in-frame clones and leaves out a portion. Counted here are about 180,000 clones, roughly four fifths occurring once; the ten biggest clones make up approximately 0.47%. The germline gives CDR1 SEHNR, CDR2 FQNEAQ (reference sequence). This CDR3 has 16 residues. The ends were cut back, 5 bases at V and 0 bases at J, with 14 bases in the middle. This sequence joins TRBV7-9 and TRBJ1-3; D ambiguous. The sample comprised PBMCs. The TCR comes from a woman between 50 and 59 years old in good health and CMV-seronegative. The CDR3: CASSPVGSISGNTIYF. The CDR3 nucleotides are TGTGCCAGCAGCCCTGTCGGGTCCATCTCTGGAAACACCATATATTTT.